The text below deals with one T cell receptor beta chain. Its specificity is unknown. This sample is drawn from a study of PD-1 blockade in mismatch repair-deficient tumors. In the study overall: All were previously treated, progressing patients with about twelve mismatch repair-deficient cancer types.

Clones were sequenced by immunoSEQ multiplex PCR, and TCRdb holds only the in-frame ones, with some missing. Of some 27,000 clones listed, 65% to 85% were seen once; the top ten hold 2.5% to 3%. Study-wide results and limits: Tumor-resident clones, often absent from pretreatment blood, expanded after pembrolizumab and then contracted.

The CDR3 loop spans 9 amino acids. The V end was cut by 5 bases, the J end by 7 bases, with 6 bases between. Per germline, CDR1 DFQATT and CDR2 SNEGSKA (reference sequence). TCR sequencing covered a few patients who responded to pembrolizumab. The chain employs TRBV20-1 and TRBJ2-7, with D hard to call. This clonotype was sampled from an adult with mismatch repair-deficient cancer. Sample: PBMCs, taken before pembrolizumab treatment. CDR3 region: CSAGEEQYF. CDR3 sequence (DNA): TGCAGTGCTGGTGAGGAGCAGTACTTC.